This TCR beta chain comes out of a study of CD8+ T cells in alopecia areata (dated by TCRdb to between 2017 and 2018). In the study overall: Treated patients were enrolled in an open-label pilot trial of oral tofacitinib at 5 to 10 mg twice daily for moderate-to-severe alopecia areata. Patients received tofacitinib for 6 to 18 months and were then followed off drug for 6 months to check for delayed response and recurrence. The SALT score, which quantifies the percentage of affected scalp surface area, was used to measure disease severity in treated patients. To study T cell clonal expansion in alopecia areata, the researchers applied high-throughput TCRbeta sequencing to both the C3H/HeJ mouse model and human patients. Human TCRbeta sequencing covered scalp tissue and sorted CD4+ and CD8+ peripheral blood T cells from patchy and totalis/universalis alopecia areata patients and healthy controls. Biopsies were taken from tofacitinib-treated patients at baseline and at 4 and 24 weeks of treatment, and a later scalp biopsy was taken in several of the tofacitinib-treated patients. Scalp clonality was compared across normal scalp (n=4), patchy alopecia areata scalp (n=8), and alopecia totalis/universalis scalp (n=8). RNA was obtained with the PAXgene miRNA kit for fixed scalp, the miRNeasy kit for PBMCs, and the RNeasy kit for mouse skin. TCRbeta CDR3 regions were amplified by immunoSEQ multiplex PCR with 35 Vbeta forward and 13 Jbeta reverse primers.

This clone was picked up many times. Its antigen specificity is not known. The record has no base qualities; no much larger clone is one base away. Via the germline V gene (reference sequence), CDR1 is LNHDA and CDR2 SQIVND. The CDR3 holds 18 amino acids from the cysteine to the phenylalanine. Of all the DNA, just the CDR3 is kept, 54 bases in frame from base 1. V is pared back by 3 bases and J by 8 bases, with 26 bases lying between the germline termini. Library preparation used the immunoSEQ multiplex PCR assay. RNA was extracted from all samples and reverse transcribed into cDNA, which served as template for TCR sequencing. SuperScript III was used for first-strand cDNA synthesis, primed with a 2:1 mix of oligo-dT and random hexamers. A synthetic immune receptor repertoire was used to measure amplification bias, and any remaining bias was corrected computationally. Per the original workflow: Raw reads were preprocessed for error removal, and CDR3 was defined according to IMGT conventions as running from the conserved cysteine to phenylalanine. Clonality was calculated as 1 minus Shannon entropy normalized by log2 of the number of productive unique TCRs. Whether scalp clones were CD4 or CD8 was inferred by matching scalp TCRbeta sequences against CD4 and CD8 repertoires sorted from blood. TCRdb provides this immuneACCESS table in a form limited to in-frame rearrangements. Some clones are lacking; in checked studies, under half of them reflect an unresolved V gene, and why the rest are absent is not known. That table furnishes V, J and clone size, whereas the DNA furnished D and trimming. Across this sample there are around 70,000 clones, with over 25% seen only once. The ten biggest clones cover just under 15% of the sample.

The label giving this sample's time point can be read as: approximately 4 weeks on oral tofacitinib. The treatment or condition tag for this specimen amounts to: oral pan-JAK inhibitor, 5-10 mg twice daily. From alopecia areata patients, peripheral blood was collected along with lesional scalp punch biopsies. PBMCs were isolated by density centrifugation and stained for CD3, CD4 and CD8, after which CD4+ and CD8+ T cells were sorted on a FACSAria. Study-wide conclusions, independent of this receptor: Because the treated cohort was small and included a single nonresponder, larger studies are needed to assess links between baseline CD8+ expansion and response. During tofacitinib treatment, many expanded lesional clones remained in scalp and blood, and this persistence may partly explain relapse after treatment is stopped. Unlike mouse skin, which is dominated by gammadelta T cells, normal human skin has resident alphabeta T cells that are also sequenced, and this complicates analysis of the scalp TCR repertoire. Shared TCR sequences between patients were less evident than in mice, which may be partly attributable to HLA diversity in the patient population. Higher clonality and more expanded CD8+ clones were observed in lesional scalp than in normal scalp, particularly in alopecia totalis/universalis, a finding suggestive of antigenic drive. With tofacitinib, both scalp clonality and the number of expanded CD8+ clones among the top 100 scalp clones went down significantly.

The origin of this receptor is a human donor with alopecia areata. Source: CD8+ T cells sorted from blood, taken at week 4, from a patient treated with tofacitinib. The chain uses TRBV19 and TRBJ2-1; the D gene could be either TRBD1 or TRBD2, each agreeing at 5 bases. The CDR3 corresponds to CASSIVGRVRGSVDEQFF. The bases are TGTGCCAGTAGTATCGTCGGCAGGGTAAGAGGTAGCGTGGATGAGCAGTTCTTC.